A single T cell receptor beta chain is shown here with its context. V lost 3 bases to trimming and J lost 5 bases, with 11 bases between them. Germline CDR1 and CDR2: SGDLS and YYNGEE. This CDR3 has 13 residues. Via MiXCR, TCRdb re-called the RT-PCR reads, giving one row per CDR3 protein. The sample has 650,000 to 800,000 distinct CDR3 sequences, about 14% seen once; the top ten hold around 3.3%. This clonotype was sampled from a female donor in good health, serving as a healthy control. Sequencing was done on a sample of memory CD4+ T cells from blood. This chain links TRBV9 with TRBJ1-1, with D unresolved. CDR3 sequence: CASSAPVRTEAFF. The DNA for the CDR3 is TGTGCCAGCAGCGCACCCGTTAGGACTGAAGCTTTCTTT.